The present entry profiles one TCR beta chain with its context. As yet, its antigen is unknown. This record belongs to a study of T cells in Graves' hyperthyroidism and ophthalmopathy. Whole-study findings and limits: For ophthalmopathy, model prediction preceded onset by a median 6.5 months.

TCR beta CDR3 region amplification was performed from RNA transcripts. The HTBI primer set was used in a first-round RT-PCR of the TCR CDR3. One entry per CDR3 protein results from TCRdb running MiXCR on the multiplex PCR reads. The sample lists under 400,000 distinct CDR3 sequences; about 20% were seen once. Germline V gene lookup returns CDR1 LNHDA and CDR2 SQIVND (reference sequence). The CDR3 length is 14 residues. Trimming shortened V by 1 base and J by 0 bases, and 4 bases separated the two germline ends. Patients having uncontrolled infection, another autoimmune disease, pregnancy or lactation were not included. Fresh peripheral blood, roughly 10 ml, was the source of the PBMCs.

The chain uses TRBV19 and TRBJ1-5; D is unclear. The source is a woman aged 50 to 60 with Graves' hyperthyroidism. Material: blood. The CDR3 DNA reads TGTGCCAGTAGTATAGCTCTTAGCAATCAGCCCCAGCATTTT. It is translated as CASSIALSNQPQHF.